Each of the 17 T cell receptor beta chains below was sequenced from the same sample in a study of human T cells and chemical hapten exposure. TCRdb passed the RACE reads through MiXCR, listing each CDR3 protein once. Found here are approximately 82,000 distinct CDR3 sequences, 6.5% to 8.5% of them singletons; the top ten hold approximately 1.3%. The time point: patch test 2, 6 weeks after DPC sensitization. Treatment here: therapeutic diphenylcyclopropenone sensitization with weekly scalp DPC. This specimen was whole blood, taken in connection with sensitization to the hapten diphenylcyclopropenone (DPC). These receptors were collected from a woman aged 25 to 39 with alopecia areata. Some clones in this sample may be carry-over from other donors' samples.

This clonotype was recorded a few times. The CDR3 sequence: CSVDTGGRNTEAFF. The CDR3 coding sequence is TGCAGCGTTGATACAGGGGGGAGGAACACTGAAGCTTTCTTT. J is TRBJ1-1 and V is TRBV29-1; 8 nucleotides match TRBD1. Trimming removed 3 bases from V and 1 base from J; junction bases left unmatched: 4. Germline V CDR1 and CDR2: SQVTM, ANQGSEA. CDR3 length equals 14 residues.

This clonotype was seen a handful of times. Here the CDR3 reads CASSERVETQYF. The CDR3 DNA sequence: TGTGCCAGCAGTGAGAGAGTTGAGACCCAGTACTTC. The chain couples TRBV6-1 to TRBJ2-5; unclear D gene. V was shortened by 3 bases and J by 5 bases, with 7 bases between the two germline ends. The CDR3 totals 12 residues. In germline, CDR1 is MNHNS, CDR2 SASEGT.

The J gene is TRBJ2-3, the V gene TRBV11-2; 7 nucleotides match TRBD2. Germline V gene lookup returns CDR1 SGHAT and CDR2 FQNNGV. The CDR3 is 15 amino acids. The ends lost 5 bases at V and 5 bases at J; junction bases unmatched: 10. The CDR3 DNA follows: TGTGCCAGCAGCCCCTTAGTCGGGGGGATAGATACGCAGTATTTT. Encoded protein: CASSPLVGGIDTQYF.

The table lists this clonotype with many counts. The rearrangement joins TRBV12-3 or TRBV12-4 to TRBJ2-1; 15 positions agree with TRBD2. V was clipped by 3 bases and J by 3 bases; unmatched bases: 6. The CDR3 consists of 18 residues. CDR3 in DNA: TGTGCCAGCAGTTTGGTGGGACTAGCGGGGGGCCACTACAATGAGCAGTTCTTC. Residues: CASSLVGLAGGHYNEQFF.

This chain joins TRBV6-6 and TRBJ1-1; the match to TRBD1 covers 9 bases. The trim removed 5 bases at V and 4 bases at J, leaving 11 bases unmatched. Per germline, CDR1 MNHNY and CDR2 SVGAGI (reference sequence). This CDR3 spans 16 amino acids. CDR3 bases: TGTGCCAGCAGTGCACTAACAGGGGGCTGGCCCACTGAAGCTTTCTTT. Residues: CASSALTGGWPTEAFF.

This clonotype was seen at least ten times. The chain combines TRBV7-2 with TRBJ1-1; 8 bases are shared with TRBD1. Looked up from germline, CDR1 is SGHTA and CDR2 is FQGNSA. The V gene end was trimmed by 4 bases and the J gene end by 2 bases; junction bases not matched to a gene: 3. This CDR3 spans 14 amino acids. In DNA, the CDR3 is TGTGCCAGCAGCTGGACAGGGAGAAACACTGAAGCTTTCTTT. Residues: CASSWTGRNTEAFF.

In this sample, this clonotype turned up a few times. This sequence joins TRBV10-3 and TRBJ1-1; TRBD1 matches 10 bases. Unmatched junction bases numbered 13, after V lost 10 bases and J lost 8 bases. The CDR3 sequence is 14 residues long. CDR1 is ENHRY, CDR2 SYGVKD, per germline. CDR3 in DNA: TGTGCCAGCAAACGGACAGGGGGGAGTGTGGAAGCTTTCTTT. It encodes CASKRTGGSVEAFF.

There are many counts of this clonotype. V gene TRBV12-3 or TRBV12-4 combines with J gene TRBJ1-4; D possibly corresponds to TRBD1 (5 bases). The CDR3 is 17 residues long. Trimming cost V 6 bases and J 2 bases, with 19 bases left between them. Here the CDR3 reads CASRPRDSMATNEKLFF. Written as DNA, the CDR3 is TGTGCCAGCAGGCCTAGGGACTCTATGGCTACTAATGAAAAACTGTTTTTT.

This clonotype was recorded many times. The rearrangement links TRBV7-2 to TRBJ1-1, with a weak D call TRBD1 (6 bases). Looked up from germline, CDR1 is SGHTA and CDR2 is FQGNSA. The length of the CDR3 is 14 residues. Trimming shortened V by 6 bases and J by 2 bases, and 13 bases separated the two germline ends. The CDR3 nucleotides read TGTGCCAGCAGGGTAGACAGGTCAAACACTGAAGCTTTCTTT. Its protein is CASRVDRSNTEAFF.

The rearrangement uses TRBV19 and TRBJ1-1; maybe TRBD1 (5 bases). The V end lost 5 bases, the J end lost 3 bases, and 16 bases lay between the germline ends. Germline V gene sequence: CDR1 LNHDA, CDR2 SQIVND (reference sequence). This CDR3 contains 15 residues. CDR3 in amino acids: CASSALTAGYTEAFF. DNA for the CDR3: TGTGCCAGTAGTGCGTTGACAGCAGGCTACACTGAAGCTTTCTTT.

J is TRBJ1-5 and V is TRBV18; the match to TRBD1 covers 11 bases. Germline V CDR1 and CDR2: KGHSH, LQKENI. V lost 3 bases, J lost 0 bases, and 7 bases stayed unmatched. There are 18 residues in the CDR3. Here the CDR3 reads CASSPRGTGGGSNQPQHF. CDR3 nucleotides: TGTGCCAGCTCACCCCGAGGGACAGGGGGAGGTAGCAATCAGCCCCAGCATTTT.

This clonotype was seen repeatedly, ten times or more. The chain carries TRBV12-3 or TRBV12-4 and TRBJ2-5; D possibly corresponds to TRBD1 (6 bases). V dropped 7 bases and J dropped 4 bases, with 22 bases sitting between them. This CDR3 region has 16 residues. The CDR3 sequence: CASTEGWGRPGETQYF. The CDR3 region has the DNA TGTGCCAGCACCGAGGGGTGGGGGCGACCCGGAGAGACCCAGTACTTC.

This clonotype was counted ten times or more. The chain employs TRBV29-1 and TRBJ1-2; D is undetermined. V was cut by 6 bases and J by 8 bases, with 16 bases left in between. The CDR3 sequence is 12 residues long. Germline V gives CDR1 SQVTM, CDR2 ANQGSEA. The CDR3 bases are TGCAGCGTCGATGGGAGGGCAGGAGGCTACACCTTC. Translated, it gives CSVDGRAGGYTF. The variable domain in full, completed from reference TRBV29-1 and TRBJ1-2, reads SAVISQKPSRDICQRGTSLTIQCQVDSQVTMMFWYRQQPGQSLTLIATANQGSEATYESGFVIDKFPISRPNLTFSTLTVSNMSPEDSSIYLCSVDGRAGGYTFGSGTRLTVV.

The V and J genes are TRBV30 and TRBJ1-5; 7 nucleotides line up with TRBD1. Germline CDR1 GTSNPN, CDR2 SVGIG (reference sequence). The CDR3 loop spans 16 amino acids. With V trimmed by 4 bases and J by 4 bases, 13 bases remained unmatched. Written as DNA, the CDR3 is TGTGCCTGGATGCCCGGGGGGGGGGGACAGAATCAGCCCCAGCATTTT. This encodes CAWMPGGGGQNQPQHF.

This clonotype was counted between two and nine times. The chain combines TRBV20-1 with TRBJ1-3; D call uncertain. CDR1 and CDR2 from the germline V gene are DFQATT and SNEGSKA (reference sequence). This CDR3 comprises 14 residues. The V end lost 4 bases, the J end lost 4 bases, and 14 bases lay between the germline ends. The CDR3 region has the DNA TGCAGTGCTACACCCCAAGGTGGGGGAAACACCATATATTTT. Residues: CSATPQGGGNTIYF.

This clonotype was seen many times. This rearrangement joins TRBV10-3 to TRBJ1-6; tentative D call: TRBD1 (5 bases). Trimming removed 10 bases from V and 9 bases from J, with 13 bases in between. The CDR3 is 12 residues long. Germline CDR1 reads ENHRY; CDR2 reads SYGVKD. In nucleotides, the CDR3 is TGTGCCACCCGGGACGAGGGTTCACCCCTCCACTTT. Translated, it gives CATRDEGSPLHF.

This clonotype was recorded at least ten times. The chain links TRBV20-1 to TRBJ1-1; D is ambiguous. The CDR3 is 11 amino acids. Per the germline V gene, CDR1 is DFQATT and CDR2 is SNEGSKA (reference sequence). CDR3 sequence reads: CSPEGNTEAFF. As DNA, the CDR3 is TGCAGCCCGGAGGGTAACACTGAAGCTTTCTTT.